This T cell receptor beta chain is from a study of shared clonotypes between healthy human individuals. Sequenced by immunoSEQ multiplex PCR; TCRdb stores in-frame clones only, minus some. The repertoire includes approximately 980,000 clones, 76% of them detected once, and around 1.4% sits in the top ten. CDR1 and CDR2 (germline): SGHRS, YFSETQ. CDR3 length: 14 amino acids. V lost 2 bases and J 5 bases, leaving 8 bases between the germline ends. The origin of this receptor is a man younger than 30 in good health. V is TRBV5-1 and J is TRBJ1-6; D is unclear. The sequenced sample was memory CD4+ T cells sorted from blood. The subset is: CD45RA-negative fraction. CDR3 residues: CASSFGGDNSPLHF. In DNA, the CDR3 is TGCGCCAGCAGCTTTGGTGGAGATAATTCACCCCTCCACTTT.